This T cell receptor (beta chain) was profiled in a study of spatial heterogeneity in lung cancer. Whole-study context: Raw-read counts averaged over ten per unique TCR and UMI combination. General study points: Relative to follow-up, resection was when ubiquitous expanded tumor TCRs appeared more in blood.

The CDR3 is 13 amino acids. The germline CDR1 and CDR2 sequences are SEHNR and FQNEAQ (reference sequence). The V and J ends lost 5 bases and 8 bases respectively, with 14 bases between them. This clonotype turned up a few times. Antigen unknown. TCRdb re-derived calls from the 5' RACE reads in MiXCR, one entry per CDR3 protein. This table holds 60,000 or so distinct CDR3 sequences, approximately 6% found once. Regarding time point: sample taken at primary tumor resection. Unsorted whole RNA of tumor, nontumor lung or frozen PBMC was sequenced. The TCR was taken from a female donor with early-stage non-small cell lung cancer. This specimen consisted of PBMCs, obtained at surgery. V gene TRBV7-9 combines with J gene TRBJ2-3; no definite D call. CDR3 amino acids: CASSRNHNATQYF. The CDR3 DNA follows: TGTGCCAGCAGCCGAAACCATAACGCTACGCAGTATTTT.